The 2 T cell receptor beta chains below come from one sample, sequenced in a study of blood T cells in healthy people across ages. Sample-barcoded 5' priming and a J-beta primer mix drove a second PCR of roughly 7 to 11 cycles. Each CDR3 protein gets one entry after TCRdb re-called the 5' RACE reads with MiXCR. The profile shows 1.5 million to 2 million distinct CDR3 sequences, around 40% of them singletons. Sequencing was performed on blood. Source of these receptors: a human donor in good health.

This clonotype was seen repeatedly, ten times or more. The chain joins TRBV15 to TRBJ2-7, with D perhaps TRBD2 (5 bases). The length of the CDR3 is 15 residues. With 0 bases removed from V and 3 bases from J, the gap between germline ends came to 12 bases. The germline gives CDR1 LNHNV, CDR2 YYDKDF (reference sequence). The CDR3 DNA follows: TGTGCCACCAGCAGAGATCCCTTAGGGAGCTACGAGCAGTACTTC. Translation: CATSRDPLGSYEQYF.

The J gene is TRBJ2-6, the V gene TRBV9, with D possibly TRBD1 on 6 matching bases. V lost 5 bases and J 1 base, leaving 16 bases between the germline ends. Per germline, CDR1 SGDLS and CDR2 YYNGEE. The CDR3 length is 17 residues. CDR3 amino acids: CASRRAGELSGANVLTF. Here the CDR3 DNA reads TGTGCCAGCAGGAGGGCAGGGGAGCTATCTGGGGCCAACGTCCTGACTTTC.